The 5 T cell receptor beta chains below come from one sample, sequenced in a study of control samples from healthy donors and cancer patients. Assay: immunoSEQ multiplex PCR; the TCRdb copy retains only in-frame clones and omits some. The table lists approximately 170,000 clones, 90% to 95% of them singletons. Sequencing was done on a sample of blood. The receptor set was obtained from a woman in her thirties in good health.

The genes are TRBV7-9 and TRBJ1-1; D ambiguous. This CDR3 is built from 9 residues. V shed 10 bases and J shed 8 bases, with 8 bases lying between them. CDR1 SEHNR and CDR2 FQNEAQ come from the germline V gene (reference sequence). For the CDR3, the DNA is TGTGCCACAAGCGGCGAAGCTTTCTTT. Translation gives CATSGEAFF.

The rearrangement links TRBV7-3 to TRBJ2-6; possibly TRBD2 for D (6 bases). The CDR3 loop spans 17 amino acids. Germline values: CDR1 SGHTA, CDR2 FQGTGA. V dropped 2 bases and J dropped 0 bases, with 11 bases sitting between them. The CDR3 bases are TGTGCCAGCAGCTTAGGGGGAGGAGCCTCTGGGGCCAACGTCCTGACTTTC. It specifies CASSLGGGASGANVLTF.

The chain links TRBV3-1 (or the pseudogene TRBV3-2) to TRBJ1-6, with 8 bases fitting TRBD1. Trimming cost V 1 base and J 5 bases; bases outside gene matches: 4. The germline V gene encodes CDR1 LGHDT and CDR2 YNNKEL (reference sequence). The CDR3 covers 16 residues. The CDR3 bases are TGTGCCAGCAGCCAAGTACGGGACAGGCATAATTCACCCCTCCACTTT. Translated, it gives CASSQVRDRHNSPLHF.

The chain has TRBV7-9 and TRBJ2-2; 8 nucleotides align to TRBD2. V gave up 8 bases and J gave up 4 bases; unmatched junction bases: 6. Germline CDR1 SEHNR, CDR2 FQNEAQ (reference sequence). The CDR3 sequence is 14 residues long. For the CDR3, the DNA is TGTGCCAGCCGCCCGGGAGGGGGCACCGGGGAGCTGTTTTTT. Translating gives CASRPGGGTGELFF.

The gene calls are TRBV6-1 and TRBJ1-5, with TRBD1 matching 7 bases. V was clipped by 0 bases and J by 0 bases; unmatched bases: 8. The germline gives CDR1 MNHNS, CDR2 SASEGT. The CDR3 loop spans 18 amino acids. CDR3 in DNA: TGTGCCAGCAGTGAAGCCGGGACAGCAGCCTATAGCAATCAGCCCCAGCATTTT. This gives the protein CASSEAGTAAYSNQPQHF.